Below, 12 T cell receptor beta chains from the same sample are listed, as sequenced in a study of blood T cell repertoires in COVID-19 (dated by TCRdb to about 2020). The receptor library was made with the immunoSEQ multiplex PCR assay. TCRdb mirrors the immuneACCESS table, restricted to in-frame sequences. Some clones are absent from its copies; in checked studies, under half trace to an unresolved V gene, and the reason for the others is unknown. The sample yields 130,000 or so clones; 75% to 90% were counted once. The ten largest make up around 19% of the sample. Specimen: peripheral blood. The receptors derive from a man aged 45-65 years with active or convalescent COVID-19.

This clone was observed a handful of times. This rearrangement joins TRBV5-1 to TRBJ2-7; 15 positions agree with TRBD2. The CDR3 sequence is 15 residues long. The germline gives CDR1 SGHRS, CDR2 YFSETQ. Unmatched junction bases numbered 7, after V lost 6 bases and J lost 6 bases. CDR3 coding DNA: TGCGCCAGCACCAAGGGACTAGCGGGAGGCGTCGAGCAGTACTTC. Its translation is CASTKGLAGGVEQYF.

The gene calls are TRBV6-5 and TRBJ1-2; 9 positions match TRBD1. The CDR3 has 14 residues. The V and J ends lost 6 bases and 5 bases, in that order; junction bases with no gene match: 7. CDR1 is MNHEY, CDR2 SVGAGI, per germline. The CDR3 sequence is CASSRSGTGYGYTF. CDR3 DNA: TGTGCCAGCAGCCGATCTGGGACAGGGTATGGCTACACCTTC.

The chain joins TRBV5-4 to TRBJ2-3; TRBD2 agrees at 8 bases. Per the germline V gene, CDR1 is SGHNT and CDR2 is YYREEE (reference sequence). The V gene end was trimmed by 1 base and the J gene end by 4 bases; junction bases not matched to a gene: 5. The CDR3 is 15 residues long. The CDR3 sequence: CASSLLAGKADTQYF. The CDR3 nucleotides are TGTGCCAGCAGCTTGTTAGCGGGGAAGGCAGATACGCAGTATTTT. Complete variable domain (other parts from reference TRBV5-4 and TRBJ2-3): ETGVTQSPTHLIKTRGQQVTLRCSSQSGHNTVSWYQQALGQGPQFIFQYYREEENGRGNFPPRFSGLQFPNYSSELNVNALELDDSALYLCASSLLAGKADTQYFGPGTRLTVL.

The genes are TRBV7-9 and TRBJ2-1; 10 bases are shared with TRBD2. This CDR3 has 14 amino acids. V shed 5 bases, J shed 9 bases, and the junction held 7 bases outside the gene matches. The germline gives CDR1 SEHNR, CDR2 FQNEAQ (reference sequence). The CDR3 DNA sequence: TGTGCCAGCAGCACCAGCGGGAGGGATCCTGAGCAGTTCTTC. As protein: CASSTSGRDPEQFF.

This chain connects TRBV7-9 to TRBJ1-2, with D unresolved. Germline V gene sequence: CDR1 SEHNR, CDR2 FQNEAQ (reference sequence). The CDR3 has 16 residues. V lost 4 bases and J lost 2, with 17 bases in between. The CDR3 coding sequence is TGTGCCAGCAGCTACCCTAGCACCTCCGCGAACTATGGCTACACCTTC. Encoded protein: CASSYPSTSANYGYTF.

This chain connects TRBV7-8 to TRBJ2-7; D is unclear. Germline V gene sequence: CDR1 SGHVS, CDR2 FQNEAQ. V lost 3 bases and J 5 bases, leaving 8 bases between the germline ends. The CDR3 spans 12 residues. The CDR3 DNA reads TGTGCCAGCAGCTTTGGCCGGGACGAGCAGTACTTC. Translation: CASSFGRDEQYF.

About this clone: The junction departs from germline at one end; a sequencing error may be responsible. The chain employs TRBV3-1 (or the pseudogene TRBV3-2) and TRBJ2-2; 8 nucleotides agree with TRBD1. The germline V gene encodes CDR1 LGHDT and CDR2 YNNKEL (reference sequence). CDR3 size: 16 residues. The CDR3 region has the DNA TGTGCCAGCAGCCCCCTCAGGACAGGGAACGCCGGGGAGCTGTTTTTT. It codes for CASSPLRTGNAGELFF.

The gene calls are TRBV7-2 and TRBJ2-1; 8 positions match TRBD2. The CDR3 spans 18 residues. V was clipped by 2 bases and J by 0 bases; unmatched bases: 9. Germline CDR1 SGHTA, CDR2 FQGNSA. The CDR3 DNA reads TGTGCCAGCAGCTTATTTCTACCAGCGGGGGTCTCCTACAATGAGCAGTTCTTC. The encoded protein is CASSLFLPAGVSYNEQFF.

The chain couples TRBV5-1 to TRBJ1-1; the match to TRBD1 covers 8 bases. V lost 6 bases and J lost 0; bases outside the gene matches: 7. The CDR3 length is 15 residues. The germline CDR1 and CDR2 sequences are SGHRS and YFSETQ. The CDR3: CASTFRQGMNTEAFF. The CDR3 DNA follows: TGCGCCAGCACCTTTCGACAGGGGATGAACACTGAAGCTTTCTTT.

The CDR3 DNA follows: TGTGCCAGCAGCTTGGCCTTGGCTCCTGAGGGCACTGAAGCTTTCTTT. It is translated as CASSLALAPEGTEAFF. The rearrangement joins TRBV5-6 to TRBJ1-1; D is unclear. CDR1 is SGHDT and CDR2 is YYEEEE in the germline V gene. Trimming took off 0 bases at V and 4 bases at J, with 16 bases between the two ends. The CDR3 runs to 16 residues.

The gene calls are TRBV9 and TRBJ2-2; D uncertain. The CDR3 is made up of 13 amino acids. Germline loops: CDR1 SGDLS, CDR2 YYNGEE. Trimming took off 2 bases at V and 3 bases at J, with 5 bases between the two ends. CDR3 sequence reads: CASSVPDTGELFF. CDR3 nucleotide sequence: TGTGCCAGCAGCGTCCCGGACACCGGGGAGCTGTTTTTT.

This sequence joins TRBV18 and TRBJ2-2, with D possibly matching TRBD1 (6 bases). The germline V gene has CDR1 KGHSH and CDR2 LQKENI. Trimming removed 3 bases from V and 3 bases from J, with 14 bases in between. The CDR3 consists of 16 residues. CDR3 loop: CASSPTKAGDTGELFF. DNA of the CDR3: TGTGCCAGCTCACCCACGAAAGCAGGGGACACCGGGGAGCTGTTTTTT.